This T cell receptor beta chain was identified during a study of a mutant IDH1 vaccine in newly diagnosed glioma. Repertoires were generated with immunoSEQ multiplex PCR, while TCRdb's copy carries only in-frame clones and drops some. This table has 100,000 to 120,000 clones, roughly 90% appearing once. In the case of this clone: Antigen specificity is unknown.

Sample time point: week 11, during vaccination. It was 300 ug of mutant IDH1 20-mer peptide that made up each vaccine dose, given with topical imiquimod. Each of the donors came in with new WHO grade 3 or 4 astrocytomas that were IDH1-mutant and ATRX-lost. The specimen comprised PBMCs, sampled from a glioma patient whose treatment included an IDH1 peptide vaccine. This clonotype was sampled from a woman aged 45-59 years with glioma.

The CDR3 protein is CASSLAGLAKNIQYF. CDR3 nucleotide sequence: TGTGCCAGCAGCTTGGCAGGGCTAGCCAAAAACATTCAGTACTTC. The rearrangement links TRBV5-8 to TRBJ2-4; tentative D call: TRBD1 (5 bases). V lost 0 bases, J lost 0 bases, and 7 bases lay in between. The germline CDR1 and CDR2 sequences are SGHTS and YDEGEE. The CDR3 is 15 residues long.